These 10 T cell receptor beta chains originate from one sample sequenced in a study of cytomegalovirus exposure and HLA in healthy donors. Researchers ran the PCR with 60 Vbeta and 13 Jbeta primers. Clones were sequenced by immunoSEQ multiplex PCR, and TCRdb holds only the in-frame ones, with some missing. The sample yields around 170,000 clones, 75% to 85% seen once. What was sequenced was PBMCs. These receptors all stem from a woman between 18 and 30 years old in good health and CMV-seronegative.

The chain couples TRBV5-4 to TRBJ2-5; 9 bases align to TRBD1. With V trimmed by 3 bases and J by 5 bases, 11 bases remained unmatched. CDR3 length equals 16 residues. Germline V gene sequence: CDR1 SGHNT, CDR2 YYREEE (reference sequence). The CDR3 region is CASSSEGQGIGETQYF. In DNA, the CDR3 is TGTGCCAGCAGCTCAGAGGGACAGGGTATTGGCGAGACCCAGTACTTC.

Regarding this clone: The junction shows a germline mismatch at one end, possibly a read error. The J gene is TRBJ1-5, the V gene TRBV7-9; D unclear. Germline CDR1 and CDR2: SEHNR and FQNEAQ (reference sequence). The CDR3 has 12 residues. The CDR3 DNA reads TGTTCCAGCAGCTTCTCCGATCAGCCCCAGCATTTT. It yields the protein CSSSFSDQPQHF.

This sequence joins TRBV21-1 and TRBJ1-5. TRBV21-1 is termed a pseudogene. This CDR3 region has 11 residues. CDR3 protein: CASSNDQPQHF. The CDR3, as DNA: TGTGCCAGCAGCAACGATCAGCCCCAGCATTTT.

The chain employs TRBV29-1 and TRBJ1-2; 12 nucleotides line up with TRBD1. The CDR3 runs to 16 residues. CDR1 and CDR2 (germline): SQVTM, ANQGSEA. Trimming removed 5 bases from V and 4 bases from J; junction bases left unmatched: 11. In DNA, the CDR3 is TGCAGCGTTTGGCCGGGACAGGGGGCCGACGGCTATGGCTACACCTTC. This translates into CSVWPGQGADGYGYTF.

This clone appeared a few times. The V call is TRBV15, the J call TRBJ2-5, with TRBD2 matching 8 bases. CDR3 length: 13 residues. Germline-derived CDR1 and CDR2 are LNHNV and YYDKDF (reference sequence). J lost 8 bases, V lost 5 bases, and 7 bases had no gene match. CDR3 region: CATSRYREGTQYF. In nucleotides, the CDR3 is TGTGCCACCAGCCGCTATCGGGAGGGAACCCAGTACTTC.

This CDR3 reads CASSLKAGNNYGYTF. In nucleotides, the CDR3 is TGTGCCAGCAGTTTAAAGGCAGGGAACAACTATGGCTACACCTTC. The rearrangement uses TRBV27 and TRBJ1-2; D possibly corresponds to TRBD1 (5 bases). The CDR3 length is 15 residues. The germline V gene encodes CDR1 MNHEY and CDR2 SMNVEV (reference sequence). Trimming took 2 bases from V and 2 from J, leaving 12 bases between them.

The V gene is TRBV6-1, the J gene TRBJ2-6; D is undetermined. Germline V CDR1 and CDR2: MNHNS, SASEGT. The CDR3 is made up of 15 amino acids. Trimming took off 3 bases at V and 1 base at J, with 7 bases between the two ends. DNA for the CDR3: TGTGCCAGCAGTGAGCGATTTTCTGGGGCCAACGTCCTGACTTTC. Amino acids: CASSERFSGANVLTF.

This clone was counted a single time. The gene calls are TRBV2 and TRBJ2-3, with 9 bases aligning to TRBD2. Germline assignment: CDR1 SNHLY and CDR2 FYNNEI. The ends lost 4 bases at V and 2 bases at J; junction bases unmatched: 4. The CDR3 spans 15 residues. In nucleotides, the CDR3 is TGTGCCAGCAGTGGGGCGGGAGGGCTCACAGATACGCAGTATTTT. Its translation: CASSGAGGLTDTQYF.

The rearrangement links TRBV19 to TRBJ1-1; D is possibly TRBD1 (6 bases). The CDR3 covers 12 residues. The germline V gene has CDR1 LNHDA and CDR2 SQIVND (reference sequence). V gave up 8 bases and J gave up 10 bases, with 17 bases separating them. The CDR3 nucleotides are TGTGCCAGTGAGGGGGAGTATGAAGTAGCTTTCTTT. This codes for CASEGEYEVAFF.

J is TRBJ2-1 and V is TRBV30, with 7 bases fitting TRBD2. With 0 bases clipped from V and 5 bases from J, the junction kept 4 bases outside the gene matches. The CDR3 covers 14 residues. The germline V gene has CDR1 GTSNPN and CDR2 SVGIG (reference sequence). CDR3 coding DNA: TGTGCCTGGAGTGTAGGTCTAGCGGACAATGAGCAGTTCTTC. Encoded protein: CAWSVGLADNEQFF.